This is a list of T cell receptor beta chains from one sample in a study of CXCR3 chemokines and chemotherapy response in bladder cancer. One entry per CDR3 protein, called by TCRdb with MiXCR from the PCR reads. This sample has some 8,100 distinct CDR3 sequences, with around 12% found just once. This sample was gathered from a patient whose treatment included neoadjuvant chemotherapy. These receptor sequences come from a human donor with bladder cancer that responded to neoadjuvant chemotherapy. Both conserved end residues are part of each CDR3. Fields, in order: clone size, D gene, J gene, V gene, CDR3 protein, CDR3 DNA. D genes are given only for firm matches. Clone size is given for some rows only: seen once, a few or many times, or a class if the clone is expanded.

. | . | TRBJ1-2 | TRBV5-6 | CASTSDSRNGYTF | TGTGCCAGCACCTCCGACAGTCGGAATGGCTACACCTTC
. | . | TRBJ1-2 | TRBV2 | CASSEARRQGGGYTF | TGTGCCAGCAGTGAAGCGCGGCGGCAGGGTGGTGGCTACACCTTC
many | . | TRBJ2-5 | TRBV18 | CASSPRRGGETQYF | TGTGCCAGCTCACCACGTCGGGGAGGCGAGACCCAGTACTTC
few | TRBD1 | TRBJ2-5 | TRBV10-1 | CASSDRRGETQYF | TGCGCCAGCAGTGATCGCAGGGGGGAGACCCAGTACTTC
many | . | TRBJ1-1 | TRBV19 | CASSRERATEAFF | TGTGCCAGTAGTAGGGAACGGGCCACTGAAGCTTTCTTT
many | . | TRBJ1-3 | TRBV7-2 | CASSLGSPTRGNTIYF | TGTGCCAGCAGCTTAGGCAGCCCGACACGGGGAAACACCATATATTTT
many | . | TRBJ2-1 | TRBV24-1 | CATSDPDSFKGEQFF | TGTGCCACCAGTGACCCGGACAGCTTTAAGGGTGAGCAGTTCTTC
. | . | TRBJ1-2 | TRBV12-5 | CASGHNYGYTF | TGTGCTAGTGGGCACAACTATGGCTACACCTTC
medium-sized | . | TRBJ1-2 | TRBV9 | CASSVDGYGYTF | TGTGCCAGCAGCGTCGACGGCTATGGCTACACCTTC
many | . | TRBJ1-1 | TRBV27 | CASSPSRGGTEAFF | TGTGCCAGCAGCCCTTCGAGGGGCGGCACTGAAGCTTTCTTT
medium-sized | . | TRBJ2-1 | TRBV29-1 | CSANEGGGYTYNEQFF | TGCAGCGCCAACGAAGGTGGGGGGTACACCTACAATGAGCAGTTCTTC
many | TRBD1 | TRBJ2-7 | TRBV7-9 | CASSFTGGGYEQYF | TGTGCCAGCAGCTTCACAGGGGGAGGCTACGAGCAGTACTTC
once | TRBD2 | TRBJ2-1 | TRBV2 | CASILLAGGDNEQFF | TGTGCCAGCATTTTACTAGCGGGGGGAGACAATGAGCAGTTCTTC
few | TRBD1 | TRBJ2-7 | TRBV10-3 | CAISERDRGYEQYF | TGTGCCATCAGTGAGCGGGACAGGGGATACGAGCAGTACTTC
many | TRBD2 | TRBJ2-3 | TRBV5-4 | CASSRPGLAKDTQYF | TGTGCCAGCAGCCGCCCGGGACTAGCAAAAGATACGCAGTATTTT
many | . | TRBJ1-1 | TRBV12-3/TRBV12-4 | CASSPLTAEAFF | TGTGCCAGCAGTCCGCTTACGGCTGAAGCTTTCTTT
many | TRBD1 | TRBJ1-6 | TRBV12-3/TRBV12-4 | CASSSTRQGTNSPLHF | TGTGCCAGCAGTTCCACCCGACAGGGCACGAATTCACCCCTCCACTTT
many | TRBD1 | TRBJ2-5 | TRBV24-1 | CATSDPGQGGGETQYF | TGTGCCACCAGTGATCCGGGACAGGGCGGCGGGGAGACCCAGTACTTC
many | . | TRBJ2-7 | TRBV7-2 | CASSLAAGVYEQYF | TGTGCCAGCAGCTTAGCGGCAGGGGTCTACGAGCAGTACTTC
. | . | TRBJ2-6 | TRBV30 | CAWSGLGLSGANVLTF | TGTGCCTGGAGTGGCCTGGGCCTCTCTGGGGCCAACGTCCTGACTTTC
many | TRBD1 | TRBJ1-5 | TRBV6-1 | CASSEVTGANQPQHF | TGTGCCAGCAGTGAAGTGACAGGGGCGAATCAGCCCCAGCATTTT
many | . | TRBJ1-1 | TRBV12-3/TRBV12-4 | CASRRGEGTEAFF | TGTGCCAGCCGGAGGGGGGAAGGGACTGAAGCTTTCTTT
many | TRBD1 | TRBJ1-6 | TRBV6-5 | CASSYGDRNNSPLHF | TGTGCCAGCAGTTACGGGGACAGGAATAATTCACCCCTCCACTTT
many | . | TRBJ1-5 | TRBV29-1 | CSVGGRNQPQHF | TGCAGCGTTGGAGGCAGAAATCAGCCCCAGCATTTT
many | TRBD1 | TRBJ1-1 | TRBV5-6 | CASSLPGTGNTEAFF | TGTGCCAGCAGCTTGCCCGGGACAGGGAACACTGAAGCTTTCTTT
large | . | TRBJ2-1 | TRBV6-6 | CASSTDAYNEQFF | TGTGCCAGCAGTACAGATGCCTACAATGAGCAGTTCTTC
many | . | TRBJ1-1 | TRBV6-5 | CASSYGGEEAFF | TGTGCCAGCAGTTACGGCGGGGAGGAAGCTTTCTTT
few | . | TRBJ2-3 | TRBV7-9 | CASSLEARRTDTQYF | TGTGCCAGCAGCTTAGAGGCCCGGCGCACAGATACGCAGTATTTT
medium-sized | TRBD1 | TRBJ2-3 | TRBV19 | CASSTSRQGSTDTQYF | TGTGCCAGTAGTACCTCCCGACAGGGTAGCACAGATACGCAGTATTTT
many | . | TRBJ1-1 | TRBV30 | CAWTITGAATEAFF | TGTGCCTGGACCATAACCGGGGCGGCCACTGAAGCTTTCTTT
few | . | TRBJ1-6 | TRBV6-5 | CASSYSRTFNSPLHF | TGTGCCAGCAGTTACTCGCGGACATTTAATTCACCCCTCCACTTT
many | TRBD2 | TRBJ2-2 | TRBV24-1 | CATSDSGRDTGELFF | TGTGCCACCAGTGATTCTGGGAGGGACACCGGGGAGCTGTTTTTT
many | . | TRBJ1-1 | TRBV5-4 | CASSSVRGDTEAFF | TGTGCCAGCAGCTCCGTCCGGGGAGACACTGAAGCTTTCTTT
medium-sized | TRBD1 | TRBJ2-1 | TRBV27 | CASSWQGAGNEQFF | TGTGCCAGCAGTTGGCAGGGGGCTGGGAATGAGCAGTTCTTC
many | TRBD2 | TRBJ2-3 | TRBV12-3/TRBV12-4 | CASSFGSGGVDTQYF | TGTGCCAGCAGTTTCGGTAGCGGGGGGGTCGATACGCAGTATTTT
. | . | TRBJ2-3 | TRBV20-1 | CSAPSRGLTDTQYF | TGCAGTGCCCCTTCCCGGGGCCTCACAGATACGCAGTATTTT
medium-sized | TRBD1 | TRBJ1-5 | TRBV6-6 | CASSTPGQGYQPQHF | TGTGCCAGCAGTACCCCGGGACAGGGGTATCAGCCCCAGCATTTT
. | TRBD1 | TRBJ1-6 | TRBV7-9 | CASSSVDRGFYSPLQF | TGTGCCAGCAGCTCGGTAGACAGGGGATTTTATTCACCCCTCCAATTT
many | TRBD1 | TRBJ1-2 | TRBV12-5 | CASGSLGTGSNYGYTF | TGTGCTAGTGGTTCGCTAGGGACAGGGAGTAACTATGGCTACACCTTC
many | . | TRBJ1-5 | TRBV19 | CAGGGRESFQPQHF | TGTGCCGGGGGAGGGAGGGAGTCGTTCCAGCCCCAGCATTTT
medium-sized | TRBD2 | TRBJ2-5 | TRBV6-5 | CASSYWTSGGPYGEETQYF | TGTGCCAGCAGTTACTGGACTAGCGGGGGGCCTTATGGGGAAGAGACCCAGTACTTC
few | TRBD1 | TRBJ1-5 | TRBV15 | CATSRRTGTGNQPQHF | TGTGCCACCAGCAGAAGAACCGGGACAGGGAATCAGCCCCAGCATTTT
many | TRBD1 | TRBJ1-2 | TRBV10-3 | CAIREQGSYYGYTF | TGTGCCATCAGGGAACAGGGGTCCTACTATGGCTACACCTTC
many | . | TRBJ1-1 | TRBV7-9 | CASSLSQLNTEAFF | TGTGCCAGCAGCTTGAGCCAGTTGAACACTGAAGCTTTCTTT
medium-sized | . | TRBJ1-2 | TRBV6-5 | CASSSLGNGYTF | TGTGCCAGCAGTTCGCTCGGGAATGGCTACACCTTC
few | . | TRBJ2-5 | TRBV10-1 | CASSEQLQETQYF | TGCGCCAGCAGTGAACAGCTTCAAGAGACCCAGTACTTC
medium-sized | . | TRBJ1-1 | TRBV29-1 | CSAAPLNTEAFF | TGCAGCGCCGCCCCCCTGAACACTGAAGCTTTCTTT
many | . | TRBJ1-6 | TRBV19 | CASSRPPSATPLHF | TGTGCCAGTAGCCGCCCTCCTTCTGCTACACCCCTCCACTTT
. | . | TRBJ2-7 | TRBV5-4 | CASSPGGGNEQYF | TGTGCCAGCAGCCCGGGTGGGGGGAATGAGCAGTACTTC
many | . | TRBJ1-2 | TRBV27 | CASSSTDTYYGYTF | TGTGCCAGCAGTTCAACGGACACGTACTATGGCTACACCTTC
many | . | TRBJ1-3 | TRBV19 | CASRASSGNTIYF | TGTGCCAGTAGGGCGAGCTCTGGAAACACCATATATTTT
medium-sized | . | TRBJ2-4 | TRBV29-1 | CSVEDRAQYF | TGCAGCGTTGAAGATCGCGCCCAGTACTTC
few | TRBD1 | TRBJ1-6 | TRBV20-1 | CSARGTGGTNNSPLHF | TGCAGTGCTAGAGGGACAGGGGGAACGAATAATTCACCCCTCCACTTT
many | . | TRBJ1-5 | TRBV19 | CASRGNSNQPQHF | TGTGCCAGTAGGGGTAATAGCAATCAGCCCCAGCATTTT
medium-sized | . | TRBJ1-1 | TRBV13 | CASNRKNTEAFF | TGTGCCAGCAATCGGAAGAACACTGAAGCTTTCTTT